The clone carrying this T cell receptor beta chain was recorded once. Its antigen is not known. These data are taken from a study of shared clonotypes between healthy human individuals. Study observations and caveats: Sorted-subset sequencing, rarefaction showed, was incomplete despite large depth. Clonotype sharing across donors was expected to vary with sequencing depth. The study found lower generation probabilities in non-shared clonotypes than in those shared by all four donors.

Assay execution proceeded at the deep level. Assay: immunoSEQ multiplex PCR; the TCRdb copy retains only in-frame clones and omits some. The data show 2.5 million or so clones, around nine tenths seen once. V lost 6 bases, J lost 3 bases, and 6 bases stayed unmatched. This CDR3 contains 15 residues. Per germline, CDR1 SEHNR and CDR2 FQNEAQ (reference sequence). This clonotype was sampled from a man between 18 and 35 years old in good health. The sequenced sample consisted of naive CD4+ T cells sorted from blood. Subset: CD45RA+ positively selected. The chain combines TRBV7-9 with TRBJ2-2, with 8 positions matching TRBD1. DNA for the CDR3: TGTGCCAGCAGTTCGGGACAGGTCGACACCGGGGAGCTGTTTTTT. Translated, it gives CASSSGQVDTGELFF.